This TCR beta chain was identified during a study of PD-1 blockade in classical Hodgkin lymphoma. The CDR3 runs 13 residues. Germline CDR1 reads SGHRS; CDR2 reads YFSETQ. This sample's time point: newly diagnosed, previously untreated cHL patient sample. The authors enriched CD8+ T cells from thawed PBMCs via magnetic negative selection. Here immunoSEQ multiplex PCR was the method, and the copy in TCRdb shows in-frame clones only, minus some. Of about 3,200 clones in the sample, approximately 66% were seen once. The source of this sequence is a human donor with classical Hodgkin lymphoma. The rearrangement links TRBV5-1 to TRBJ2-5; weak D call: TRBD2 (5 bases). The DNA end favors TRBJ2-7, so the J call may be wrong. The sample consisted of CD8+ T cells from blood. In DNA, the CDR3 is TGCGCCAGCAGCGGGAGTGGAGGCTACGAGCAGTACTTC. Translation gives CASSGSGGYEQYF.